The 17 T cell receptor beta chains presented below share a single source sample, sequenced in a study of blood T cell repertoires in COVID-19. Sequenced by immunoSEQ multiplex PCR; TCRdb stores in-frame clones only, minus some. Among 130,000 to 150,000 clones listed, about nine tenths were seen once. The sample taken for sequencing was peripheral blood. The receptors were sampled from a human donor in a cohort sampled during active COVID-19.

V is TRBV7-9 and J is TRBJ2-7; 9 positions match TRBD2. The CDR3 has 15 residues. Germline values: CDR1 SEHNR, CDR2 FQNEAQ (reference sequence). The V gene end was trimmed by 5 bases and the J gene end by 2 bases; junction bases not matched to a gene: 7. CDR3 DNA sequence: TGTGCCAGCAGCCCTACTAGCGGGTATACCTACGAGCAGTACTTC. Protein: CASSPTSGYTYEQYF.

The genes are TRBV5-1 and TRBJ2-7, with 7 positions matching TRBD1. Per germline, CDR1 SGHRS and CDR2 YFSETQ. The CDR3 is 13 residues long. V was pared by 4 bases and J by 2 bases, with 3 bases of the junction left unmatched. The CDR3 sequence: CASSIGQAYEQYF. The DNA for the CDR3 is TGCGCCAGCAGCATAGGACAGGCCTACGAGCAGTACTTC.

This CDR3 reads CASSYGQIYEQYF. CDR3 DNA sequence: TGTGCCAGCAGTTACGGGCAAATCTACGAGCAGTACTTC. The chain carries TRBV6-2 or TRBV6-3 and TRBJ2-7; D ambiguous. The germline V gene encodes CDR1 MNHEY and CDR2 SVGEGT. Trimming cost V 2 bases and J 3 bases, with 8 bases left between them. CDR3 length: 13 amino acids.

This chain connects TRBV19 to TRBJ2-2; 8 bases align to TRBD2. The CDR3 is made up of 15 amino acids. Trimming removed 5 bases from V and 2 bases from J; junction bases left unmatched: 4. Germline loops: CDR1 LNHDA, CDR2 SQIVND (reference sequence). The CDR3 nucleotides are TGTGCCAGTAGTGTTAGCGGGGTTAACACCGGGGAGCTGTTTTTT. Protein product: CASSVSGVNTGELFF. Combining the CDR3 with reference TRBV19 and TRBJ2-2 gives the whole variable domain DGGITQSPKYLFRKEGQNVTLSCEQNLNHDAMYWYRQDPGQGLRLIYYSQIVNDFQKGDIAEGYSVSREKKESFPLTVTSAQKNPTAFYLCASSVSGVNTGELFFGEGSRLTVL.

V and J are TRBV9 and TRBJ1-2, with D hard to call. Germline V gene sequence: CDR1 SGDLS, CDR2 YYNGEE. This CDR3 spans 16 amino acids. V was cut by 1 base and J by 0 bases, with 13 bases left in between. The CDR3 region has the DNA TGTGCCAGCAGCGTATGGGCCGACGGCGCTAACTATGGCTACACCTTC. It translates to CASSVWADGANYGYTF.

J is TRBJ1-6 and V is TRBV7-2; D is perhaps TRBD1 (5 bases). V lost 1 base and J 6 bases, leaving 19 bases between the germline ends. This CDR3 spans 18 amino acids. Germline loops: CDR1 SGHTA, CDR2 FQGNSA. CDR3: CASSLVAGQGGSNSPLHF. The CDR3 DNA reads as TGTGCCAGCAGCTTAGTAGCTGGGCAGGGAGGGTCTAATTCACCCCTCCACTTT.

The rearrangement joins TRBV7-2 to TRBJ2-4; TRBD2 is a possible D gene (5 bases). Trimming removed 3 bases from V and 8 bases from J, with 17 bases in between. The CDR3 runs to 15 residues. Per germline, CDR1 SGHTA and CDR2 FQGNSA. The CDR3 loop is CASSFRGPPSDIQYF. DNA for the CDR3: TGTGCCAGCAGCTTTAGAGGGCCACCCTCTGACATTCAGTACTTC.

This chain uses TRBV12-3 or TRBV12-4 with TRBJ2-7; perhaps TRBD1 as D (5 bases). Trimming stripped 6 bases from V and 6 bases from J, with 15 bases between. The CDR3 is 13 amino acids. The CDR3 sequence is CASSLRDRGEQYF. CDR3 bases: TGTGCCAGCAGCTTACGTGATAGGGGCGAGCAGTACTTC.

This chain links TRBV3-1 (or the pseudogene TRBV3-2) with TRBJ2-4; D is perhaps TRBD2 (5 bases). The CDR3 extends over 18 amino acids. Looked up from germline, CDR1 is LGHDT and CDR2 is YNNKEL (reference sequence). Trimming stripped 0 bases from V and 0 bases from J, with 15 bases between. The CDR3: CASSQDFYSELAKNIQYF. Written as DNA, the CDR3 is TGTGCCAGCAGCCAAGATTTCTATAGCGAATTAGCCAAAAACATTCAGTACTTC.

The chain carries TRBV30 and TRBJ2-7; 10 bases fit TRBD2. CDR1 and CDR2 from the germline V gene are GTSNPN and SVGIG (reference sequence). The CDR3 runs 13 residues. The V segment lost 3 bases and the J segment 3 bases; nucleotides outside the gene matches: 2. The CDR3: CAWRAGGIYEQYF. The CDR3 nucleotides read TGTGCCTGGAGAGCGGGGGGGATCTACGAGCAGTACTTC. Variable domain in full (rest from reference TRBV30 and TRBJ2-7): SQTIHQWPATLVQPVGSPLSLECTVEGTSNPNLYWYRQAAGRGLQLLFYSVGIGQISSEVPQNLSASRPQDRQFILSSKKLLLSDSGFYLCAWRAGGIYEQYFGPGTRLTVT.

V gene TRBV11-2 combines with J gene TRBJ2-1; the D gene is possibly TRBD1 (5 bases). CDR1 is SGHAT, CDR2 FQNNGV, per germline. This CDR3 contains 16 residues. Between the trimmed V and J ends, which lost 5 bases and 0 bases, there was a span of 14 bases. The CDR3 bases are TGTGCCAGCAGCCTCCGACAGACAGCCTCCTACAATGAGCAGTTCTTC. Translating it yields CASSLRQTASYNEQFF.

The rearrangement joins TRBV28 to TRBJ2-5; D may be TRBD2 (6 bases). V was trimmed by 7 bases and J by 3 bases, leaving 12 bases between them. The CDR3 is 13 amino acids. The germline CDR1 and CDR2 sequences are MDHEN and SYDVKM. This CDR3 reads CASIEWGEETQYF. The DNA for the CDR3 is TGTGCCAGCATCGAGTGGGGGGAAGAGACCCAGTACTTC.

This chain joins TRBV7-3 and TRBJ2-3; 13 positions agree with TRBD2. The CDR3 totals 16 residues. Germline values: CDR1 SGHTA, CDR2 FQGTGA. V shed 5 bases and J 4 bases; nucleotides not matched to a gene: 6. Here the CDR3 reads CASSLGLAGDPDTQYF. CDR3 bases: TGTGCCAGCAGCCTAGGACTAGCGGGAGACCCAGATACGCAGTATTTT.

CDR3 sequence: CASSLQTSGGYTDTQYF. CDR3 DNA sequence: TGTGCCAGCAGCTTACAAACTAGCGGGGGCTACACAGATACGCAGTATTTT. The gene calls are TRBV7-2 and TRBJ2-3; TRBD2 matches at 11 bases. The CDR3 consists of 17 residues. Trimming at V came to 2 bases and at J to 2 bases, leaving 6 bases not matched to a gene. Germline CDR1 is SGHTA and CDR2 is FQGNSA.

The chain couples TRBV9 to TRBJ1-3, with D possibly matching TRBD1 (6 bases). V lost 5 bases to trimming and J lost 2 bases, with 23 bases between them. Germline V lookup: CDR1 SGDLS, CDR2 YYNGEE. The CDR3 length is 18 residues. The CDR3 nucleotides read TGTGCCAGCAGTGCCCGCCGGGGGGCAGTCGGAGCTGGAAACACCATATATTTT. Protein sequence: CASSARRGAVGAGNTIYF.

The CDR3 DNA is TGTGCCAGCAGCTCCCAGGGATTGGACAATGAGCAGTTCTTC. Translated, it gives CASSSQGLDNEQFF. J is TRBJ2-1 and V is TRBV11-3, with D possibly being TRBD1 (5 bases). Trimming cost V 4 bases and J 5 bases, with 12 bases left between them. The germline V gene encodes CDR1 SGHNT and CDR2 YENEEA. This CDR3 is 14 amino acids long.

The CDR3 here is CASSYGPLGLLNEQFF. The CDR3, as DNA: TGTGCCAGCAGTTACGGACCCTTGGGGCTTCTCAATGAGCAGTTCTTC. The chain has TRBV6-6 and TRBJ2-1; perhaps TRBD1 as D (5 bases). The V and J ends lost 2 bases and 6 bases respectively, with 17 bases between them. There are 16 residues in the CDR3. Germline V lookup: CDR1 MNHNY, CDR2 SVGAGI (reference sequence).